Shown below are 6 T cell receptor beta chains from a single sample sequenced in a study of CD8 T cells in ankylosing spondylitis. Notes on the study in general: Among TCR beta sequences, a motif of under 10 highly homologous variants appeared characteristic of ankylosing spondylitis blood.

A single record per CDR3 protein comes from TCRdb applying MiXCR to the 5' RACE reads. The sample records tens of thousands of distinct CDR3 sequences, around 8.3% being singletons. The antigens of these receptors remain unknown. The sequenced sample consisted of blood, either unsorted or a sorted T cell fraction (not recorded which). The receptors were gathered from a male donor with ankylosing spondylitis.

This clonotype was detected a few times. The rearrangement links TRBV10-3 to TRBJ2-1; either TRBD1 or TRBD2 may fit D (6 bases each). CDR3 length: 12 residues. Trimming left V 10 bases short and J 8 bases short, with 15 bases between. Per germline, CDR1 ENHRY and CDR2 SYGVKD. In nucleotides, the CDR3 is TGTGCCAACAGACAGGAGGGGGATGAGCAGTTCTTC. Amino acids: CANRQEGDEQFF.

This clonotype has a handful of counts. The J gene is TRBJ2-3, the V gene TRBV13; D is unclear. V gave up 4 bases and J gave up 5 bases, with 4 bases separating them. The CDR3 spans 11 residues. Looked up from germline, CDR1 is PRHDT and CDR2 is FYEKMQ (reference sequence). CDR3 coding DNA: TGTGCCAGCAGCTCCCTAGATACGCAGTATTTT. Protein product: CASSSLDTQYF.

The rearrangement links TRBV6-4 to TRBJ2-1, with TRBD2 matching over 10 bases. This CDR3 is built from 15 residues. The germline gives CDR1 MRHNA, CDR2 SNTAGT. Trimming cost V 4 bases and J 5 bases; bases outside gene matches: 5. The CDR3 here is CASSVGTSANNEQFF. DNA for the CDR3: TGTGCCAGCAGTGTCGGGACTAGCGCTAACAATGAGCAGTTCTTC.

The gene calls are TRBV29-1 and TRBJ1-2; the match to TRBD1 covers 12 bases. V dropped 0 bases and J dropped 7; count of bases not matched to a gene: 6. Germline CDR1 SQVTM, CDR2 ANQGSEA. This CDR3 region has 15 residues. The DNA for the CDR3 is TGCAGCGTTGAAGACGGGGGACAGGGGGCGGGTGGCTACACCTTC. Translated: CSVEDGGQGAGGYTF.

The V call is TRBV3-1, the J call TRBJ2-2, with TRBD2 matching over 7 bases. CDR3 length: 21 residues. CDR1 is LGHDT, CDR2 YNNKEL, per germline (reference sequence). Unmatched junction bases numbered 17, after V lost 1 base and J lost 0 bases. The CDR3 loop reads CASSQVGGRVHKITNTGELFF. The CDR3 DNA is TGTGCCAGCAGCCAAGTCGGGGGGAGGGTACATAAAATCACGAACACCGGGGAGCTGTTTTTT.

On this clonotype itself: At one end the junction does not follow the germline gene, possibly because of a read error. This sequence joins TRBV11-2 and TRBJ2-1; 10 nucleotides match TRBD2. Germline lookup yields CDR1 SGHAT and CDR2 FQNNGV. This CDR3 is built from 16 residues. The chain's CDR3 is CASSPPLAGEYNKQFF. DNA for the CDR3: TGTGCCAGCAGCCCTCCCCTAGCGGGAGAGTACAATAAGCAGTTCTTC.